The table lists the clone carrying this T cell receptor (beta chain) with a count of one. As yet, its antigen is unknown. An end of the junction does not agree with germline; a read error may underlie this. The researchers produced TCR beta cDNA from approximately 550 ng total RNA with a constant-region primer. Libraries for TCR beta were built through three nested multiplex PCR rounds, which together made up a slightly modified ARM-PCR procedure. TRBV1-TRBV30 forward primers and a C-beta reverse primer were used in the first two PCR rounds, which each ran for 9 to 10 cycles. Each CDR3 protein is one row after TCRdb ran MiXCR on the multiplex PCR reads. The table includes approximately 60,000 distinct CDR3 sequences, approximately 70% detected once. This entry is derived from a study of tumor-infiltrating lymphocytes in primary liver carcinoma. Germline loops: CDR1 SGHAT, CDR2 FQNNGV. CDR3 length equals 16 residues.

Study findings and constraints: The overlap of tumor-adjacent and tumor-blood pairs was smaller than that of tumor region pairs.

The tissue used was unsorted bulk material of about 19-34 mg. RNA and DNA were co-extracted from it with the AllPrep DNA/RNA mini kit. The clonotype was recovered from a man in his forties or fifties with primary liver carcinoma and hepatitis B virus infection. Material: liver tumor tissue from sampling region 2. The subset: tumor region T2, inferior pole. The chain couples TRBV11-2 to TRBJ2-5, with 8 positions matching TRBD2. Here the CDR3 reads CTSSQTHGGGRGTQYF. Here the CDR3 DNA reads TGTACCAGCAGCCAAACTCATGGCGGGGGGAGAGGGACCCAGTACTTC.